The clone carrying this T cell receptor (beta chain) came up many times. This sample was taken from a study of T cells after yellow fever vaccination. CDR3 length: 11 amino acids. CDR1 and CDR2 (germline): SGHVS, FQNEAQ. Trimming left V 8 bases short and J 5 bases short, with 9 bases between. A single record per CDR3 protein comes from TCRdb applying MiXCR to the 5' RACE reads. The sample shows tens of thousands of distinct CDR3 sequences, about 6.6% of them seen only once. This material consisted of PBMCs, either bulk or a sorted T-cell subset (CD4+, CD8+, memory, or dextramer-sorted; not recorded which), taken on the day of the first yellow fever vaccination. The chain uses TRBV7-8 and TRBJ1-1, with D maybe TRBD1 (6 bases). The sequence was collected from a young man who received the YFV17D yellow fever vaccine. For the CDR3, the DNA is TGTGCCAGCCAGGGGCTGACTGAAGCTTTCTTT. The encoded protein is CASQGLTEAFF.